Shown below are 3 T cell receptor beta chains from a single sample sequenced in a study of blood T cell repertoires in COVID-19. TCRdb's table, derived via immunoSEQ multiplex PCR, lists solely in-frame clones and lacks some. The sample has roughly 350,000 clones; around 87% are singletons. The source material was peripheral blood. All receptors come from a woman between 50 and 59 years old with active or convalescent COVID-19.

This clone was counted a few times. The chain employs TRBV3-1 (or the pseudogene TRBV3-2) and TRBJ2-3, with TRBD2 matching 12 bases. Trimming took 0 bases from V and 7 from J; bases not matched to a gene: 8. From germline, CDR1 is LGHDT and CDR2 YNNKEL (reference sequence). This CDR3 spans 17 amino acids. CDR3 nucleotides: TGTGCCAGCAGCCAAGACTCTAGCGGGGGGGCCTGGTATACGCAGTATTTT. Translating it yields CASSQDSSGGAWYTQYF.

This rearrangement joins TRBV7-9 to TRBJ2-5; perhaps TRBD2 as D (7 bases). The CDR3 loop spans 16 amino acids. Trimming took off 4 bases at V and 1 base at J, with 16 bases between the two ends. Germline CDR1 reads SEHNR; CDR2 reads FQNEAQ (reference sequence). This CDR3 is CASSSGVLAVQETQYF. DNA of the CDR3: TGTGCCAGCAGCTCAGGGGTCCTAGCGGTCCAAGAGACCCAGTACTTC.

There are a few counts of this clone. The V call is TRBV29-1, the J call TRBJ1-5, with 10 bases fitting TRBD1. The ends lost 4 bases at V and 0 bases at J; junction bases unmatched: 0. Germline V gene sequence: CDR1 SQVTM, CDR2 ANQGSEA. This CDR3 contains 14 residues. The CDR3 here is CSVGQGASNQPQHF. In nucleotides, the CDR3 is TGCAGCGTTGGACAGGGGGCTAGCAATCAGCCCCAGCATTTT.